Listed here are 20 T cell receptor beta chains from one sample, sequenced in a study of cytomegalovirus exposure and HLA in healthy donors. The primer mix had 60 Vbeta and 13 Jbeta primers. Measured with immunoSEQ multiplex PCR; TCRdb has only the in-frame clones, and not every one. There are around 150,000 clones in the sample; over 70% occur only once, and under 7.5% lies in the top ten. The sample was PBMCs. The receptor set was obtained from a man in his forties or fifties in good health and CMV-seropositive.

The chain has TRBV6-5 and TRBJ2-2, with D possibly TRBD1 on 5 matching bases. V was cut by 2 bases and J by 6 bases, with 16 bases left in between. Germline-derived CDR1 and CDR2 are MNHEY and SVGAGI. The CDR3 is 16 amino acids. The CDR3 bases are TGTGCCAGCAGTTACCTAGGGGAAATTTTTCCCGGGGAGCTGTTTTTT. As protein: CASSYLGEIFPGELFF.

The chain links TRBV13 to TRBJ2-1; 7 bases match TRBD2. Germline CDR1 PRHDT, CDR2 FYEKMQ (reference sequence). The CDR3 is 14 amino acids. V was pared by 7 bases and J by 5 bases, with 8 bases of the junction left unmatched. Here the CDR3 DNA reads TGTGCCAGCACCCCACTAGCGACTCACAATGAGCAGTTCTTC. Translated: CASTPLATHNEQFF.

In the case of this clone: An end of the junction does not agree with germline; a read error may underlie this. This chain links TRBV5-6 with TRBJ1-2; TRBD1 agrees at 9 bases. This CDR3 region has 15 residues. Germline lookup yields CDR1 SGHDT and CDR2 YYEEEE. The CDR3 region is CASSAPDRGEYGYPF. For the CDR3, the DNA is TGTGCCAGCAGCGCCCCGGACAGGGGAGAGTATGGCTACCCCTTC. Variable domain in full (rest from reference TRBV5-6 and TRBJ1-2): DAGVTQSPTHLIKTRGQQVTLRCSPKSGHDTVSWYQQALGQGPQFIFQYYEEEERQRGNFPDRFSGHQFPNYSSELNVNALLLGDSALYLCASSAPDRGEYGYPFGSGTRLTVV.

The CDR3 region has the DNA TGTGCCAGCAGCGACCGGACAAGAAACGACAATTCACCCCTCCACTTT. Its protein is CASSDRTRNDNSPLHF. The V call is TRBV13, the J call TRBJ1-6; D possibly corresponds to TRBD1 (5 bases). V lost 5 bases, J lost 7 bases, and 18 bases lay in between. Germline V gene data show CDR1 as PRHDT and CDR2 as FYEKMQ (reference sequence). The CDR3 covers 16 residues.

This sequence joins TRBV2 and TRBJ2-1; a possible D gene is TRBD2 (6 bases). The CDR3 has 18 amino acids. CDR1 SNHLY and CDR2 FYNNEI come from the germline V gene. Trimming removed 6 bases from V and 5 bases from J, with 26 bases in between. This CDR3 is CASSLTRGLNDKNNEQFF. The CDR3 DNA reads as TGTGCCAGCAGCCTCACCCGGGGGTTGAATGACAAGAACAATGAGCAGTTCTTC. The full variable domain, with the rest looked up from reference TRBV2 and TRBJ2-1, is EPEVTQTPSHQVTQMGQEVILRCVPISNHLYFYWYRQILGQKVEFLVSFYNNEISEKSEIFDDQFSVERPDGSNFTLKIRSTKLEDSAMYFCASSLTRGLNDKNNEQFFGPGTRLTVL.

V is TRBV6-5 and J is TRBJ2-4; TRBD1 aligns across 7 bases. V lost 8 bases and J lost 5; bases outside the gene matches: 9. The CDR3 totals 14 residues. Germline V gives CDR1 MNHEY, CDR2 SVGAGI. The CDR3 reads CASVEGTAENIQYF. The CDR3 region has the DNA TGTGCCAGCGTAGAAGGGACAGCAGAAAACATTCAGTACTTC.

V is TRBV27 and J is TRBJ2-7; 11 nucleotides line up with TRBD1. The CDR3 totals 14 residues. Germline CDR1 and CDR2: MNHEY and SMNVEV (reference sequence). V was pared by 8 bases and J by 6 bases, with 9 bases of the junction left unmatched. CDR3 region: CASGVPGQGGEQYF. CDR3 DNA: TGTGCCAGCGGGGTCCCGGGACAGGGGGGCGAGCAGTACTTC.

The rearrangement links TRBV18 to TRBJ2-7; 7 bases are a match to TRBD1. Germline V gene sequence: CDR1 KGHSH, CDR2 LQKENI. This CDR3 is built from 14 residues. After removal of 2 bases from V and 0 bases from J, the junction contained 1 base not matched to a gene. The CDR3 region has the DNA TGTGCCAGCTCACCAGGGGACAGCTCCTACGAGCAGTACTTC. It specifies CASSPGDSSYEQYF. Full variable domain (remainder filled in from reference TRBV18 and TRBJ2-7): NAGVMQNPRHLVRRRGQEARLRCSPMKGHSHVYWYRQLPEEGLKFMVYLQKENIIDESGMPKERFSAEFPKEGPSILRIQQVVRGDSAAYFCASSPGDSSYEQYFGPGTRLTVT.

This clone was seen a handful of times. The chain recombines TRBV15 with TRBJ2-7; TRBD1 might be the D (5 bases). The ends were cut back, 0 bases at V and 0 bases at J, with 9 bases in the middle. The V gene's germline CDR1 is LNHNV and CDR2 YYDKDF (reference sequence). The length of the CDR3 is 15 residues. The CDR3 DNA is TGTGCCACCAGCAGAGATCCGACAGCCTCCTACGAGCAGTACTTC. It yields the protein CATSRDPTASYEQYF.

In this sample, this clone turned up once. V gene TRBV5-6 combines with J gene TRBJ1-2; tentative D call: TRBD1 (6 bases). V gave up 0 bases and J gave up 2 bases, with 8 bases separating them. Germline V gene data show CDR1 as SGHDT and CDR2 as YYEEEE. CDR3 length: 14 amino acids. This CDR3 reads CASSLEDSNYGYTF. CDR3 DNA sequence: TGTGCCAGCAGCTTGGAGGACAGCAACTATGGCTACACCTTC.

V is TRBV18 and J is TRBJ1-5, with D maybe TRBD1 (5 bases). Trimming shortened V by 2 bases and J by 2 bases, and 7 bases separated the two germline ends. Germline CDR1 is KGHSH and CDR2 is LQKENI. The CDR3 totals 14 residues. The CDR3 protein is CASSPDRGNQPQHF. As DNA, the CDR3 is TGTGCCAGCTCACCAGACAGAGGCAATCAGCCCCAGCATTTT.

The rearrangement links TRBV12-1 to TRBJ1-5. TRBV12-1 is classified as a pseudogene. The length of the CDR3 is 15 residues. CDR3 in DNA: TGTGCCAGCAACCCAAACCGAGGTAGCAATCAGCCCCAGCATTTT. Translated, it gives CASNPNRGSNQPQHF.

The rearrangement links TRBV5-1 to TRBJ1-4; a possible D gene is TRBD1 (5 bases). The germline V and J ends were trimmed by 0 bases and 7 bases, with 13 bases remaining between them. The CDR3 sequence is 15 residues long. Germline V CDR1 and CDR2: SGHRS, YFSETQ. Here the CDR3 DNA reads TGCGCCAGCAGCTTGGCTTCGGCAGGGTTTGAAAAACTGTTTTTT. It encodes CASSLASAGFEKLFF.

The chain combines TRBV2 with TRBJ2-5; possibly TRBD1 for D (6 bases). The germline gives CDR1 SNHLY, CDR2 FYNNEI. CDR3 length: 14 amino acids. V was cut by 6 bases and J by 0 bases, with 11 bases left in between. This chain's CDR3 is CASRGGQYQETQYF. CDR3 in DNA: TGTGCCAGCAGGGGTGGACAGTACCAAGAGACCCAGTACTTC.

The genes are TRBV27 and TRBJ1-1; 9 positions match TRBD1. V dropped 9 bases and J dropped 0; count of bases not matched to a gene: 5. This CDR3 spans 14 amino acids. Germline assignment: CDR1 MNHEY and CDR2 SMNVEV (reference sequence). In DNA, the CDR3 is TGTGCCAGGCGACAGGGGGTGCTGAACACTGAAGCTTTCTTT. As protein: CARRQGVLNTEAFF.

The rearrangement links TRBV7-6 to TRBJ2-1; TRBD2 is a possible D gene (6 bases). The V end was cut by 8 bases, the J end by 7 bases, with 18 bases between. The CDR3 length is 14 residues. Germline lookup yields CDR1 SGHVS and CDR2 FNYEAQ. CDR3 loop: CASSGGGFANEQFF. CDR3 nucleotides: TGTGCCAGCTCGGGTGGGGGGTTTGCAAATGAGCAGTTCTTC.

Details on this clone: Germline and junction disagree at one end, which may indicate a read error. This chain joins TRBV7-7 and TRBJ2-1; 14 nucleotides align to TRBD2. Germline-derived CDR1 and CDR2 are SSHAT and FNYEAQ (reference sequence). The CDR3 has 15 amino acids. CDR3: CASSLGTSGGNEQFF. CDR3 DNA: TGTGCTAGCAGCTTAGGGACTAGCGGGGGAAATGAGCAGTTCTTC.

The chain combines TRBV30 with TRBJ2-7, with D unresolved. This CDR3 spans 11 amino acids. CDR1 is GTSNPN and CDR2 is SVGIG in the germline V gene (reference sequence). V was shortened by 0 bases and J by 7 bases, with 7 bases between the two germline ends. The CDR3 DNA sequence: TGTGCCTGGAGTGTAGCACGGGAGCAGTACTTC. Protein: CAWSVAREQYF.

The V gene is TRBV19, the J gene TRBJ2-1, with D tentatively TRBD2 (5 bases). The CDR3 has 14 residues. Deletions cut 3 bases from V and 7 bases from J, with 13 bases between. Germline-derived CDR1 and CDR2 are LNHDA and SQIVND (reference sequence). In DNA form, the CDR3 reads TGTGCCAGTAGTATCCATGTCCGAGGGAATGAGCAGTTCTTC. This gives the protein CASSIHVRGNEQFF. The variable domain in full, completed from reference TRBV19 and TRBJ2-1, reads DGGITQSPKYLFRKEGQNVTLSCEQNLNHDAMYWYRQDPGQGLRLIYYSQIVNDFQKGDIAEGYSVSREKKESFPLTVTSAQKNPTAFYLCASSIHVRGNEQFFGPGTRLTVL.

The chain carries TRBV4-2 and TRBJ1-2; 8 nucleotides align to TRBD1. The germline V gene encodes CDR1 LGHNA and CDR2 YNFKEQ. CDR3 length equals 13 residues. V gave up 5 bases and J gave up 9 bases; unmatched junction bases: 8. CDR3 DNA: TGTGCCAGCAGCACAACCGGACAGGGTCGCTACACCTTC. As protein: CASSTTGQGRYTF.